The sequence of this T cell receptor beta chain was determined in a study of shared clonotypes between healthy human individuals. To note about this clone: The antigen is not known.

General study points: An effect of sequencing depth on clonotype sharing among donors was expected.

V gave up 5 bases and J gave up 4 bases; unmatched junction bases: 11. Germline CDR1 reads SEHNR; CDR2 reads FQNEAQ (reference sequence). This CDR3 is 16 amino acids long. The test was conducted at deep level. Clones were sequenced by immunoSEQ multiplex PCR, and TCRdb holds only the in-frame ones, with some missing. This table has about 1.1 million clones, approximately 75% appearing once. V and J are TRBV7-9 and TRBJ1-2, with TRBD1 matching 9 bases. The specimen sequenced was memory CD4+ T cells from PBMCs. Documented subset: CD45RA-negative fraction. This TCR was sampled from a man between 18 and 29 years old in good health. Some clones in this sample may be carry-over from other donors' samples. Here the CDR3 reads CASSPTGTGSGYGYTF. Written as DNA, the CDR3 is TGTGCCAGCAGCCCGACCGGGACAGGGTCGGGCTATGGCTACACCTTC.